This T cell receptor beta chain was captured in a study of OX40 agonist ivuxolimab in advanced cancers. The wider study: Those enrolled were 82.7% male, with a mean age of roughly 60 years and ages from roughly 20 to 90. Three partial responders included one hepatocellular carcinoma patient and two cutaneous melanoma patients.

This clone was recorded once. What it recognizes is unknown. Clones were read by immunoSEQ multiplex PCR, and TCRdb kept only the in-frame ones, dropping some. The sample has some 30,000 clones, roughly 87% seen once; the top ten hold nearly 15%. The CDR3 contains 15 residues. After removal of 4 bases from V and 3 bases from J, the junction contained 7 bases not matched to a gene. Germline values: CDR1 SGHRS, CDR2 YFSETQ. Notes on the study in general: At doses 0.1 to 3.0 mg/kg, CD4+ and CD8+ clones expanded.

The sequencing used CD4+ or CD8+ T cells sorted from blood, collected in a trial of the OX40 agonist ivuxolimab. J is TRBJ2-1 and V is TRBV5-1, with 7 bases lining up with TRBD1. The clonotype originates from an adult with an advanced solid tumor such as melanoma, head and neck, liver or kidney cancer. Written as DNA, the CDR3 is TGCGCCAGCAGCCCCGGCACAGGGGTCTACAATGAGCAGTTCTTC. Translating gives CASSPGTGVYNEQFF.